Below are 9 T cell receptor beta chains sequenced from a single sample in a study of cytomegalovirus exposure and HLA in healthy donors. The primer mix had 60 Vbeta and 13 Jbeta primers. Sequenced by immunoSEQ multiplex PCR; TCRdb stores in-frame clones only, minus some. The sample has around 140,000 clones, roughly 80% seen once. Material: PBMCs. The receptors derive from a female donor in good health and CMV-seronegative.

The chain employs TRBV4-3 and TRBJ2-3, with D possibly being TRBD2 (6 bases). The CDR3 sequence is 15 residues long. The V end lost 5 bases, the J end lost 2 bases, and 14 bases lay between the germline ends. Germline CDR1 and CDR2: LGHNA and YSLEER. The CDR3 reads CASSDGAGFTDTQYF. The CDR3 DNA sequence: TGCGCCAGCAGCGACGGGGCGGGGTTCACAGATACGCAGTATTTT.

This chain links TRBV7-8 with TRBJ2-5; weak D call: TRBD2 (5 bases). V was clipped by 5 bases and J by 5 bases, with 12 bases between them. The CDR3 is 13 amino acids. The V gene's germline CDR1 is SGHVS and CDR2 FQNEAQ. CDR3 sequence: CASSRSARETQYF. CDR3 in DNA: TGTGCCAGCAGCCGTAGCGCTAGGGAGACCCAGTACTTC.

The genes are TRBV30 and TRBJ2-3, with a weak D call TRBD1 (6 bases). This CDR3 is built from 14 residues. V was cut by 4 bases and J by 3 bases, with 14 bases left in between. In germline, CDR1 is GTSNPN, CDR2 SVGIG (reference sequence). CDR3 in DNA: TGTGCCTGGAAAGGGGACAAAGAGACAGATACGCAGTATTTT. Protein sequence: CAWKGDKETDTQYF.

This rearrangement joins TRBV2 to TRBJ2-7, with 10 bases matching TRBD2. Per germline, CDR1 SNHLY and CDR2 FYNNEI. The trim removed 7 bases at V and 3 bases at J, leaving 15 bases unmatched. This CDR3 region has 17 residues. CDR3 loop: CASTDRLAGDRSYEQYF. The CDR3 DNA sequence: TGTGCCAGCACCGATAGGCTAGCGGGAGATCGCAGCTACGAGCAGTACTTC.

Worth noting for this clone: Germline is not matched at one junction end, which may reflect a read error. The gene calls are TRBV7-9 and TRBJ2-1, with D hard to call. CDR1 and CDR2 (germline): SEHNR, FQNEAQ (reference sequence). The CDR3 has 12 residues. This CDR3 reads CSSSQTSREQFF. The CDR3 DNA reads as TGTTCCAGCAGTCAGACGTCCAGGGAGCAGTTCTTC.

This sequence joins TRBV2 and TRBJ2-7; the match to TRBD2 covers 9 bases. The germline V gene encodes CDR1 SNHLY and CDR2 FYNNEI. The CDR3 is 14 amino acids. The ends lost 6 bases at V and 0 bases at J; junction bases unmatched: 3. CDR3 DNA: TGTGCCAGCAGGGATAGCGGGAGCTCCTACGAGCAGTACTTC. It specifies CASRDSGSSYEQYF.

The CDR3 DNA reads TGTGCCAGCAGTGGTAGCTGGAACACAGATACGCAGTATTTT. Translation: CASSGSWNTDTQYF. This chain connects TRBV6-1 to TRBJ2-3; D is unclear. The CDR3 has 14 amino acids. V dropped 4 bases and J dropped 2 bases, with 10 bases sitting between them. Germline CDR1 is MNHNS and CDR2 is SASEGT.

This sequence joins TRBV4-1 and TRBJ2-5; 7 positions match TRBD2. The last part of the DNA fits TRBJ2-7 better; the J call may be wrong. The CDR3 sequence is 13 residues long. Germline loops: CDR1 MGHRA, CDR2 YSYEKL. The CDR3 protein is CASKKAGVSEQYF. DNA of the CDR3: TGCGCCAGTAAAAAGGCGGGAGTTTCCGAGCAGTACTTC.

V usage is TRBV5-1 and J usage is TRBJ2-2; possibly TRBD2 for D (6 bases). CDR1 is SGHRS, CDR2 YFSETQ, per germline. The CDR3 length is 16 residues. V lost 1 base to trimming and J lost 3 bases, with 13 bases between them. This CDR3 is CASSLLLAWDTGELFF. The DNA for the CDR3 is TGCGCCAGCAGCTTGTTGCTAGCGTGGGACACCGGGGAGCTGTTTTTT.